These 29 T cell receptor beta chains came from one sample sequenced in a study of PD-1 blockade in classical Hodgkin lymphoma. The protocol was immunoSEQ multiplex PCR, while the TCRdb copy is restricted to in-frame clones and leaves out a portion. The sample shows 50,000 to 65,000 clones, around nine tenths of them seen only once. Time point given: cycle 4 day 1 (C4D1), after around six weeks of nivolumab. Autologous stem cell transplantation was followed by relapse in every patient, and brentuximab vedotin exposure varied. Sequencing was performed on peripheral blood mononuclear cells (PBMCs), taken before the fourth cycle of nivolumab. These TCRs come from a human donor with classical Hodgkin lymphoma.

The V call is TRBV19, the J call TRBJ2-2, with 10 bases that match TRBD1. V trimming: 4 bases; J trimming: 4 bases; junction bases outside the gene matches: 15. Per germline, CDR1 LNHDA and CDR2 SQIVND (reference sequence). This CDR3 contains 19 residues. As DNA, the CDR3 is TGTGCCAGTAGTAGACACCGGGACAGGGGAAGGTTCCTCACCGGGGAGCTGTTTTTT. The encoded protein is CASSRHRDRGRFLTGELFF.

V gene TRBV29-1 combines with J gene TRBJ2-3; perhaps D is TRBD1 or TRBD2 (6 bases each). The CDR3 length is 18 residues. Trimming removed 1 base from V and 5 bases from J, with 25 bases in between. Germline CDR1 and CDR2: SQVTM and ANQGSEA. This CDR3 reads CSVEGVVDRRLGVDTQYF. In nucleotides, the CDR3 is TGCAGCGTTGAAGGTGTGGTGGACAGAAGACTAGGGGTAGATACGCAGTATTTT.

The chain links TRBV7-6 to TRBJ1-1; the match to TRBD1 covers 9 bases. From germline, CDR1 is SGHVS and CDR2 FNYEAQ. The CDR3 length is 13 residues. With 7 bases clipped from V and 4 bases from J, the junction kept 4 bases outside the gene matches. The CDR3 nucleotides read TGTGCCAGCACCGGACAGGGGCTCACTGAAGCTTTCTTT. Translating gives CASTGQGLTEAFF.

The rearrangement joins TRBV21-1 to TRBJ2-2; no check of the table's D call, TRBD2, against the DNA was made. TRBV21-1 is designated a pseudogene. There are 17 residues in the CDR3. This CDR3 is CASRGNVATRLDRGAVF. CDR3 DNA: TGTGCCAGCAGAGGTAACGTAGCTACACGGCTTGACCGGGGAGCTGTTTTT.

The chain has TRBV28 and TRBJ1-1, with D tentatively TRBD1 (5 bases). Between the trimmed V and J ends, which lost 3 bases and 4 bases, there was a span of 12 bases. CDR3 length equals 14 residues. Germline CDR1 and CDR2: MDHEN and SYDVKM. This CDR3 is CASSLQGYGTEAFF. CDR3 bases: TGTGCCAGCAGTTTGCAGGGTTACGGCACTGAAGCTTTCTTT. The full variable domain, its missing parts supplied by reference TRBV28 and TRBJ1-1, is DVKVTQSSRYLVKRTGEKVFLECVQDMDHENMFWYRQDPGLGLRLIYFSYDVKMKEKGDIPEGYSVSREKKERFSLILESASTNQTSMYLCASSLQGYGTEAFFGQGTRLTVV.

This clone was recorded only once. This chain joins TRBV28 and TRBJ2-7; TRBD1 or TRBD2 may be the D gene (5 bases each). This CDR3 spans 14 amino acids. With 8 bases removed from V and 5 bases from J, the gap between germline ends came to 19 bases. CDR1 is MDHEN, CDR2 SYDVKM, per germline. This chain's CDR3 is CASPPGPQFDEQYF. DNA for the CDR3: TGTGCCAGCCCACCGGGACCGCAGTTCGACGAGCAGTACTTC.

The V call is TRBV4-2, the J call TRBJ1-2, with TRBD1 matching over 9 bases. Trimming took 0 bases from V and 3 from J; bases not matched to a gene: 5. CDR1 and CDR2 (germline): LGHNA, YNFKEQ. This CDR3 region has 16 residues. Here the CDR3 DNA reads TGTGCCAGCAGCCAAGAATGGGACAGGGAGGACTATGGCTACACCTTC. Encoded protein: CASSQEWDREDYGYTF.

This clone was seen a single time. This sequence joins TRBV12-5 and TRBJ1-5; D is undetermined. The CDR3 extends over 14 amino acids. Between the trimmed V and J ends, which lost 4 bases and 0 bases, there was a span of 7 bases. From germline, CDR1 is LGHNT and CDR2 FRNRAP. CDR3 residues: CASGSGDSNQPQHF. CDR3 nucleotide sequence: TGTGCTAGTGGTTCCGGCGATAGCAATCAGCCCCAGCATTTT.

The rearrangement joins TRBV4-1 to TRBJ2-1; TRBD2 might be the D (5 bases). Germline CDR1 MGHRA, CDR2 YSYEKL. The CDR3 is made up of 14 amino acids. V was clipped by 0 bases and J by 7 bases, with 10 bases between them. Written as DNA, the CDR3 is TGCGCCAGCAGCCAAGATGAGGGTCGGAATGAGCAGTTCTTC. Protein product: CASSQDEGRNEQFF.

The chain joins TRBV28 to TRBJ2-1, with 14 bases identical to TRBD2. Germline V CDR1 and CDR2: MDHEN, SYDVKM. The CDR3 spans 17 residues. The V and J ends lost 5 bases and 6 bases, in that order; junction bases with no gene match: 9. The CDR3 coding sequence is TGTGCCAGCAGTCCGCTCCTTGGGACTAGCGGGAGCAATGAGCAGTTCTTC. Translating it yields CASSPLLGTSGSNEQFF. Combining the CDR3 with reference TRBV28 and TRBJ2-1 gives the whole variable domain DVKVTQSSRYLVKRTGEKVFLECVQDMDHENMFWYRQDPGLGLRLIYFSYDVKMKEKGDIPEGYSVSREKKERFSLILESASTNQTSMYLCASSPLLGTSGSNEQFFGPGTRLTVL.

The V call is TRBV28, the J call TRBJ2-3; the match to TRBD1 covers 10 bases. Trimming took 6 bases from V and 4 from J; bases not matched to a gene: 7. This CDR3 spans 15 amino acids. Germline CDR1 and CDR2: MDHEN and SYDVKM. CDR3 protein: CASSADRGLADTQYF. In DNA form, the CDR3 reads TGTGCCAGCAGCGCCGACAGGGGGCTGGCAGATACGCAGTATTTT.

The chain recombines TRBV7-9 with TRBJ2-7; perhaps TRBD1 as D (5 bases). The CDR3 consists of 13 residues. CDR1 is SEHNR, CDR2 FQNEAQ, per germline (reference sequence). V lost 6 bases and J lost 0, with 9 bases in between. The CDR3 region has the DNA TGTGCCAGCAGACAGGAAAGCTCCTACGAGCAGTACTTC. The encoded protein is CASRQESSYEQYF.

J is TRBJ1-1 and V is TRBV4-1; no firm D call. V lost 3 bases to trimming and J lost 11 bases, with 16 bases between them. The CDR3 totals 13 residues. Germline CDR1 MGHRA, CDR2 YSYEKL. In DNA, the CDR3 is TGCGCCAGCAGCCAGCAGCGGTTCGGTCCGGCTTTCTTT. As protein: CASSQQRFGPAFF.

V is TRBV11-2 and J is TRBJ2-7; 7 bases are shared with TRBD1. Per germline, CDR1 SGHAT and CDR2 FQNNGV. The CDR3 extends over 14 amino acids. V lost 5 bases and J lost 3; bases outside the gene matches: 7. CDR3 sequence reads: CASSLTGLIYEQYF. The CDR3 DNA is TGTGCCAGCAGCCTGACAGGGTTGATCTACGAGCAGTACTTC.

V gene TRBV5-5 combines with J gene TRBJ1-2; 12 bases line up with TRBD1. With 9 bases clipped from V and 8 bases from J, the junction kept 8 bases outside the gene matches. Germline-derived CDR1 and CDR2 are SGHKS and YYEKEE (reference sequence). This CDR3 has 13 amino acids. DNA of the CDR3: TGTGCCACTTCGGGACAGGGGGCTGGAGGCTACACCTTC. Its protein product is CATSGQGAGGYTF.

This clone counts as medium-sized. The chain employs TRBV6-6 and TRBJ2-7; 8 nucleotides line up with TRBD1. V was clipped by 4 bases and J by 4 bases; unmatched bases: 6. The CDR3 covers 14 residues. Germline loops: CDR1 MNHNY, CDR2 SVGAGI (reference sequence). CDR3 sequence: CASSSTGALYEQYF. CDR3 DNA sequence: TGTGCCAGCAGTTCGACAGGGGCTTTGTACGAGCAGTACTTC.

V usage is TRBV18 and J usage is TRBJ1-5, with a tentative D call TRBD1 (6 bases). Germline CDR1 and CDR2: KGHSH and LQKENI. The length of the CDR3 is 16 residues. Deletions cut 3 bases from V and 3 bases from J, with 15 bases between. The CDR3 loop reads CASSPTDGGLNQPQHF. In DNA, the CDR3 is TGTGCCAGCTCACCCACCGACGGGGGCCTCAATCAGCCCCAGCATTTT.

J is TRBJ2-2 and V is TRBV23-1; D assignment may be TRBD1 or TRBD2 (5 bases each). TRBV23-1 is annotated as an ORF whose role is uncertain. The CDR3 sequence is 16 residues long. V was clipped by 3 bases and J by 3 bases, with 14 bases between them. The CDR3 here is CASSHPRDPYTGELFF. The CDR3 DNA reads as TGCGCCAGCAGTCACCCACGGGACCCATACACCGGGGAGCTGTTTTTT.

This chain connects TRBV11-3 to TRBJ2-6; D might be TRBD1 (8 bases). The ends were cut back, 8 bases at V and 4 bases at J, with 18 bases in the middle. This CDR3 is built from 16 residues. Looked up from germline, CDR1 is SGHNT and CDR2 is YENEEA. DNA for the CDR3: TGTGCCAGCGGGTCGGCGGGGGACAGGGGGGCCAACGTCCTGACTTTC. Amino acid sequence: CASGSAGDRGANVLTF.

The CDR3 DNA reads TGCGCCAGCAGCTTGGGCCCCAGGGATTACGAGCAGTACTTC. Its protein is CASSLGPRDYEQYF. This chain uses TRBV5-1 with TRBJ2-7; D might be TRBD1 (5 bases). The CDR3 has 14 amino acids. Germline V gene sequence: CDR1 SGHRS, CDR2 YFSETQ. V lost 0 bases and J lost 4, with 11 bases in between.

This chain connects TRBV15 to TRBJ1-5; TRBD1 might be the D (6 bases). V dropped 0 bases and J dropped 0 bases, with 12 bases sitting between them. This CDR3 is 17 amino acids long. The germline V gene has CDR1 LNHNV and CDR2 YYDKDF (reference sequence). The CDR3 sequence is CATSRDWTAYSNQPQHF. The CDR3 coding sequence is TGTGCCACCAGCAGAGATTGGACAGCTTATAGCAATCAGCCCCAGCATTTT.

The rearrangement uses TRBV5-1 and TRBJ2-3; 7 nucleotides line up with TRBD2. The junction had 8 bases not matched to a gene; V was cut back by 8 bases and J by 2 bases. The CDR3 extends over 14 amino acids. Germline values: CDR1 SGHRS, CDR2 YFSETQ. CDR3 bases: TGCGCCAGTGTTTGGGGAGGGCCCACAGATACGCAGTATTTT. Residues: CASVWGGPTDTQYF.

The chain is built from TRBV7-9 and TRBJ2-2; D gene uncertain. This CDR3 has 11 amino acids. V was pared by 4 bases and J by 4 bases, with 1 base between. Germline V lookup: CDR1 SEHNR, CDR2 FQNEAQ (reference sequence). The CDR3, as DNA: TGTGCCAGCAGCTCCACCGGGGAGCTGTTTTTT. It codes for CASSSTGELFF.

The rearrangement uses TRBV27 and TRBJ2-5; 16 bases are shared with TRBD2. The germline gives CDR1 MNHEY, CDR2 SMNVEV (reference sequence). The CDR3 has 16 amino acids. V dropped 5 bases and J dropped 4; count of bases not matched to a gene: 4. The CDR3 DNA follows: TGTGCCAGCAGTGGGACTAGCGGGGGGGTTGGAGAGACCCAGTACTTC. Encoded protein: CASSGTSGGVGETQYF.

This sequence joins TRBV5-1 and TRBJ1-4; TRBD1 might be the D (5 bases). V lost 4 bases to trimming and J lost 5 bases, with 15 bases between them. This CDR3 has 15 residues. CDR1 is SGHRS, CDR2 YFSETQ, per germline. The CDR3 sequence is CASSRIQGANEKLFF. DNA for the CDR3: TGCGCCAGCAGCAGAATCCAAGGGGCGAATGAAAAACTGTTTTTT.

V and J are TRBV7-9 and TRBJ2-5; D unresolved. The germline V gene has CDR1 SEHNR and CDR2 FQNEAQ (reference sequence). V dropped 3 bases and J dropped 5 bases, with 7 bases sitting between them. This CDR3 comprises 12 residues. In DNA form, the CDR3 reads TGTGCCAGCAGCTTGAGTCGGGAGACCCAGTACTTC. Encoded protein: CASSLSRETQYF.

V is TRBV18 and J is TRBJ2-3, with D unresolved. Germline V gene data show CDR1 as KGHSH and CDR2 as LQKENI. With 5 bases removed from V and 5 bases from J, the gap between germline ends came to 8 bases. The CDR3 spans 12 residues. CDR3 nucleotides: TGTGCCAGCTCAGAGATTAAAGATACGCAGTATTTT. This gives the protein CASSEIKDTQYF.

The chain employs TRBV29-1 and TRBJ2-7; D uncertain. The CDR3 has 11 amino acids. Looked up from germline, CDR1 is SQVTM and CDR2 is ANQGSEA. The V end was cut by 6 bases, the J end by 3 bases, with 9 bases between. CDR3: CSVGYGYEQYF. The CDR3 DNA is TGCAGCGTAGGCTACGGCTACGAGCAGTACTTC.

This clone has a single count. Other nucleotide sequences from this sample produce the same CDR3. The rearrangement joins TRBV6-5 to TRBJ2-7; 7 nucleotides match TRBD1. CDR3 length: 13 amino acids. J gave up 2 bases and V 6 bases, and 4 bases lay outside the gene matches. In germline, CDR1 is MNHEY, CDR2 SVGAGI. Here the CDR3 reads CASSHRGAYEQYF. The CDR3 DNA follows: TGTGCCAGCAGCCACAGGGGAGCCTACGAGCAGTACTTC.